This T cell receptor (beta chain) was retrieved from a study of CD8 T cells in Susac syndrome. An amount of RNA that ranged from roughly 0.5 to 1 ug was reverse transcribed with random hexamers. One entry per CDR3 protein results from TCRdb running MiXCR on the immunoSEQ multiplex PCR reads. Here the sample spans some 120,000 distinct CDR3 sequences, 85% to 95% being singletons. Healthy donors formed controls matched for age and sex. TEMRA cells were FACS-enriched and CD8+ and CD4+ T cells negatively isolated. Germline CDR1 MNHEY, CDR2 SVGAGI. The CDR3 is 14 amino acids. The V gene lost 6 bases and the J gene lost 0 bases, with 11 bases spanning the gap.

The receptor was derived from a human donor in good health. The rearrangement links TRBV6-5 to TRBJ1-2, with D perhaps matching TRBD1 (5 bases). What was sequenced was CD4+ T cells from PBMCs. The DNA for the CDR3 is TGTGCCAGCAGGCTAACAGGCTCTAACTATGGCTACACCTTC. Protein: CASRLTGSNYGYTF.